Reported below is one TCR beta chain. The entry originates in a study of blood T cell repertoires in COVID-19. Study details: The samples span acute and convalescent COVID-19 from the United States, Italy and Spain. The cDNA or gDNA used as material had been derived from T cells, B-cell-depleted T cells, or PBMCs.

Study processing details: For nucleated cells, counts were estimated from reference gene primer amplification. Method: immunoSEQ multiplex PCR; TCRdb's copy keeps in-frame clones and lacks some. The DNA was the basis for D and trimming; V, J and clone size are from that table. The repertoire consists of 140,000 or so clones, with over 65% occurring once and the leading ten covering roughly 4.4%. The material sequenced was peripheral blood. The receptor's source is a human donor in a cohort sampled during active COVID-19.

CDR3 sequence: CATSRTPSGTFTDTQYF. CDR3 sequence (DNA): TGTGCCACCAGCAGGACCCCTAGCGGGACCTTCACAGATACGCAGTATTTT. The rearrangement links TRBV15 to TRBJ2-3; 9 bases align to TRBD2. Unmatched junction bases numbered 9, after V lost 3 bases and J lost 2 bases. This CDR3 is built from 17 residues. CDR1 and CDR2 from the germline V gene are LNHNV and YYDKDF (reference sequence).